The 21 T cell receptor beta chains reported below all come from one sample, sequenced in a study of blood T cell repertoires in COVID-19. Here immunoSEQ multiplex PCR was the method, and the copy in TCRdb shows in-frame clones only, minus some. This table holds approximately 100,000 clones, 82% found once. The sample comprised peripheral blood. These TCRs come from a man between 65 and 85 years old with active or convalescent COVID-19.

Written as DNA, the CDR3 is TGTGCCAGCAGCCGGAGGGCTCTAGCGGGGGTCCAGAGTGAGCAGTTCTTC. Translation: CASSRRALAGVQSEQFF. The rearrangement links TRBV14 to TRBJ2-1; 10 bases line up with TRBD2. Germline CDR1 SGHDN, CDR2 FVKESK. The V gene end was trimmed by 4 bases and the J gene end by 9 bases; junction bases not matched to a gene: 15. There are 17 residues in the CDR3.

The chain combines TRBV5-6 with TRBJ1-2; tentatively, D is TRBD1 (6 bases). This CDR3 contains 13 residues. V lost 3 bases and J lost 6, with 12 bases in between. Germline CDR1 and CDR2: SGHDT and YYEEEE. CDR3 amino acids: CASSSGVRDGYTF. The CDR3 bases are TGTGCCAGCAGCTCAGGGGTTAGGGATGGCTACACCTTC.

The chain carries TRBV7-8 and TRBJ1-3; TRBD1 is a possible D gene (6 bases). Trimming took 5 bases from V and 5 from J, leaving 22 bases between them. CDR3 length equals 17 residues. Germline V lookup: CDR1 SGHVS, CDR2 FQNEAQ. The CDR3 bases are TGTGCCAGCAGCCAGGGGATATGGGACACTAGGAGAAACACCATATATTTT. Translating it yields CASSQGIWDTRRNTIYF.

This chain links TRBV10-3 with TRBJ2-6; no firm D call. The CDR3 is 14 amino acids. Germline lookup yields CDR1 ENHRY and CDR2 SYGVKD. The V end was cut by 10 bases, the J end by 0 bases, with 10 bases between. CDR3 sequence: CASKGGSGANVLTF. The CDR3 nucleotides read TGTGCCAGTAAAGGCGGCTCTGGGGCCAACGTCCTGACTTTC.

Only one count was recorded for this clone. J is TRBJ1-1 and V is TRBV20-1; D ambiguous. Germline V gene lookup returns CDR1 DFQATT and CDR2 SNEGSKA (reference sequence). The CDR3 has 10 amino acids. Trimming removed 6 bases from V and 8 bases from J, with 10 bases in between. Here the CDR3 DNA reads TGCAGTGCCGAGCGAGAAGAAGCTTTCTTT. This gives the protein CSAEREEAFF.

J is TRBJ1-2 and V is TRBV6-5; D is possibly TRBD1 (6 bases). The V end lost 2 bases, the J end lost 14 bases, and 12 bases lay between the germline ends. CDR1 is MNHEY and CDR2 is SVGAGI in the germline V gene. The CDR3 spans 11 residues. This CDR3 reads CASSYNRVYTF. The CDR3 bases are TGTGCCAGCAGTTACAACAGGGTGTATACCTTC.

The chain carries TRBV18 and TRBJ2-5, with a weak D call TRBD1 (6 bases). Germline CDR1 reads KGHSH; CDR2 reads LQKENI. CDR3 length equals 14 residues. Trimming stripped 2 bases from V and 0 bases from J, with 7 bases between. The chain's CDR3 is CASSPGTYQETQYF. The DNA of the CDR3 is TGTGCCAGCTCACCAGGGACATACCAAGAGACCCAGTACTTC.

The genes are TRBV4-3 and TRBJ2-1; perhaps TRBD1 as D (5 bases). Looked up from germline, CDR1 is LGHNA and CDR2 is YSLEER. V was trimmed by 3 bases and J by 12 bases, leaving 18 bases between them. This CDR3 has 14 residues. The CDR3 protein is CASSQTPGSGRQFF. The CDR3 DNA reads TGCGCCAGCAGCCAGACCCCAGGGTCAGGGCGGCAGTTCTTC.

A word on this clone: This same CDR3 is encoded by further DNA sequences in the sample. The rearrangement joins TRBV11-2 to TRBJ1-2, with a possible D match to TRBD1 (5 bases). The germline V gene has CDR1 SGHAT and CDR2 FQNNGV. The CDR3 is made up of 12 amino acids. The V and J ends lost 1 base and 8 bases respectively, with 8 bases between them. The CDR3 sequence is CASSLGGVGYTF. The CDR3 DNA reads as TGTGCCAGCAGCTTAGGGGGGGTGGGCTACACCTTC.

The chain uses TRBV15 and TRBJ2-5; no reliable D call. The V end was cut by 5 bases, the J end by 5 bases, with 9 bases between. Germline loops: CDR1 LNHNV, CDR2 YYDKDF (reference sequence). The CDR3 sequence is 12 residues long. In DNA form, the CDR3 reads TGTGCCACCAGCGACGTCAGGGAGACCCAGTACTTC. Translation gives CATSDVRETQYF.

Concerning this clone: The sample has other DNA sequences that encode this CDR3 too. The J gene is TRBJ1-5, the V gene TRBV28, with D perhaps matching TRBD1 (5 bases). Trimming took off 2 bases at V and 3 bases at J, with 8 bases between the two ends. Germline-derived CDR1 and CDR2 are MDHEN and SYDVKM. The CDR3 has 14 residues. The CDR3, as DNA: TGTGCCAGCAGTTTAGGGGGGACCAATCAGCCCCAGCATTTT. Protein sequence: CASSLGGTNQPQHF.

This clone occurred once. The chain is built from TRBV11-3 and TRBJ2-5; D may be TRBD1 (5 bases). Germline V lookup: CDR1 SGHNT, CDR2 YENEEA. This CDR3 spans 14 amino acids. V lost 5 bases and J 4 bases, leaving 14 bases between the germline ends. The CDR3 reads CASSRSRVGETQYF. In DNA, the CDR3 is TGTGCCAGCAGCCGTTCCAGGGTTGGAGAGACCCAGTACTTC. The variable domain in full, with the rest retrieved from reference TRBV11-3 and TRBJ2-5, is EAGVVQSPRYKIIEKKQPVAFWCNPISGHNTLYWYLQNLGQGPELLIRYENEEAVDDSQLPKDRFSAERLKGVDSTLKIQPAELGDSAVYLCASSRSRVGETQYFGPGTRLLVL.

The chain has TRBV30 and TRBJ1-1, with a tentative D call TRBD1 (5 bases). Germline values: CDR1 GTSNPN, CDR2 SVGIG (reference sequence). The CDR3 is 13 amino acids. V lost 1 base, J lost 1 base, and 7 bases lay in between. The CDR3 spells CAWSGTGNTEAFF. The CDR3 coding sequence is TGTGCCTGGAGTGGAACAGGGAACACTGAAGCTTTCTTT.

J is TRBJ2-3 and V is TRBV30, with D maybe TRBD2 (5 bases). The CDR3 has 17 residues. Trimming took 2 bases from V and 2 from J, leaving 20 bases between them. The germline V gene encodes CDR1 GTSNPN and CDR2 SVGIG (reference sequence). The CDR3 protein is CAWSPPRLYSLTDTQYF. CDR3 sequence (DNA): TGTGCCTGGAGTCCCCCCCGACTATACAGCCTCACAGATACGCAGTATTTT.

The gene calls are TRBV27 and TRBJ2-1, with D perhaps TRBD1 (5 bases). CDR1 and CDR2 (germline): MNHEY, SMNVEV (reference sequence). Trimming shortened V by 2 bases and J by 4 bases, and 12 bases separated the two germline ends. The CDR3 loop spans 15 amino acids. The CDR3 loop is CASSLTTRVYNEQFF. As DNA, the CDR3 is TGTGCCAGCAGTTTAACCACCAGGGTTTACAATGAGCAGTTCTTC.

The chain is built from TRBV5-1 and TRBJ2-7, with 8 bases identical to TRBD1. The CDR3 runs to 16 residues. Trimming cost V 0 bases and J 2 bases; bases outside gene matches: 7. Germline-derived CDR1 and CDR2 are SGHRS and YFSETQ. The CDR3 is CASSLAVDRGAYEQYF. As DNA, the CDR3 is TGCGCCAGCAGCTTGGCCGTAGACAGGGGCGCCTACGAGCAGTACTTC.

In DNA, the CDR3 is TGCGCCAGCAGCTTGGCTCAGGGGATTAACACCGGGGAGCTGTTTTTT. Amino acid sequence: CASSLAQGINTGELFF. This chain links TRBV5-1 with TRBJ2-2, with D maybe TRBD1 (6 bases). CDR1 is SGHRS and CDR2 is YFSETQ in the germline V gene. This CDR3 comprises 16 residues. The V end was cut by 0 bases, the J end by 2 bases, with 11 bases between.

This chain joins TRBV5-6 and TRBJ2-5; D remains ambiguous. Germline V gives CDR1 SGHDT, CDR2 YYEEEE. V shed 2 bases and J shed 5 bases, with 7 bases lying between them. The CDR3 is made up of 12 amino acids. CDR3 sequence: CASSFGEETQYF. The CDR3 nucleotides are TGTGCCAGCAGCTTCGGTGAGGAGACCCAGTACTTC.

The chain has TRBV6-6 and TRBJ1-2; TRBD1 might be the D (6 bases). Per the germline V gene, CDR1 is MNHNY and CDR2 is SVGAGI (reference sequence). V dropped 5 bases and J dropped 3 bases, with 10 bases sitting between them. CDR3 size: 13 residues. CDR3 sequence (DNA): TGTGCCAGCAGTCAACAGGGTGACTATGGCTACACCTTC. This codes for CASSQQGDYGYTF.

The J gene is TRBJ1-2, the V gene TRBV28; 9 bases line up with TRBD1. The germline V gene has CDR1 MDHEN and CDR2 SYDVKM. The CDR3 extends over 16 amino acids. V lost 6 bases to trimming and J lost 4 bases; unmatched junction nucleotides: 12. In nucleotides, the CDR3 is TGTGCCAGCAGCCAGCCTCCGGGACAGGGACTCTATGGCTACACCTTC. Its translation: CASSQPPGQGLYGYTF.

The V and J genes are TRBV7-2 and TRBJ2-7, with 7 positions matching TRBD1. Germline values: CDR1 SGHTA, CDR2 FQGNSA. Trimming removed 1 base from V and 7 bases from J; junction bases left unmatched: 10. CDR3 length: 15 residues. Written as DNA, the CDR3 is TGTGCCAGCAGCTTAGTTTCTAGGGGGCAAGGTGAGCAGTACTTC. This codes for CASSLVSRGQGEQYF.